Here is one TCR beta chain with its context. In the source study's methods: How many nucleated cells were present was estimated from reference gene primer amplification. Repertoires were generated with immunoSEQ multiplex PCR, while TCRdb's copy carries only in-frame clones and drops some. The V and J calls and the clone size are those of that table, but D and trimming were determined from the DNA. The data show approximately 180,000 clones, approximately 88% seen once. The data originate from a study of blood T cell repertoires in COVID-19. Whole-study context: From the United States, Italy and Spain came samples of acute and convalescent COVID-19.

V was pared by 0 bases and J by 2 bases, with 6 bases between. Germline CDR1 and CDR2: SGHTS and YDEGEE. CDR3 length equals 15 residues. Those enrolled in Seattle joined during active infection and were followed longitudinally afterward. The chain recombines TRBV5-8 with TRBJ1-6; D remains ambiguous. Sequencing input: peripheral blood. The clonotype was recovered from a middle-aged woman with COVID-19, enrolled during active disease. CDR3 DNA sequence: TGTGCCAGCAGCTTGGCGGTGACCTATAATTCACCCCTCCACTTT. Protein: CASSLAVTYNSPLHF. The complete variable domain, with remaining parts taken from reference TRBV5-8 and TRBJ1-6, reads EAGVTQSPTHLIKTRGQQATLRCSPISGHTSVYWYQQALGLGLQFLLWYDEGEERNRGNFPPRFSGRQFPNYSSELNVNALELEDSALYLCASSLAVTYNSPLHFGNGTRLTVT.